This T cell receptor (beta chain) derives from a study of Ad26.COV2.S vaccination and SARS-CoV-2 variants. Germline V gives CDR1 LNHDA, CDR2 SQIVND (reference sequence). Trimming removed 8 bases from V and 2 bases from J; junction bases left unmatched: 5. The length of the CDR3 is 14 residues. Described treatment: some 20 received Ad26.COV2.S at low or high dose, single or two shots; 5 received placebo; per-sample allocation not given. Collection of the samples took place on day 63 after the first injection of vaccine or placebo. Produced via immunoSEQ multiplex PCR; TCRdb's table is partial and in-frame only. The data show hundreds of thousands of clones, about 89% seen once.

This chain connects TRBV19 to TRBJ2-1; 8 positions agree with TRBD1. This receptor was taken from a person between 18 and 60 years old who received the Ad26.COV2.S COVID-19 vaccine or a placebo. The sequencing used peripheral blood, collected in a trial of Ad26.COV2.S vaccine versus placebo. The CDR3 DNA sequence: TGTGCCAGTGACACAGGGGGTACCTACAATGAGCAGTTCTTC. It is translated as CASDTGGTYNEQFF.